These T cell receptor beta chains were read from a single sample in a study of T cell responses to AZD1222 COVID-19 vaccine. Clones were read by immunoSEQ multiplex PCR, and TCRdb kept only the in-frame ones, dropping some. The sample contains approximately 99,000 clones, around nine tenths of which appear only once. The material was peripheral blood, obtained on day 0 of AZD1222 vaccination. The receptors come from an adult in good health. CDR3s include the opening cysteine and the closing phenylalanine or tryptophan. The order of the fields is clone size, D gene, V gene, J gene, CDR3 protein, CDR3 DNA. The D gene is left open where the match is weak. Where a row states a size, it is once, few, many or the class of an expanded clone; other rows omit it.

>-|-|TRBV27|TRBJ2-3
CASSRDGWTDTQYF
TGTGCCAGCAGTCGCGACGGGTGGACAGATACGCAGTATTTT
>-|-|TRBV3-1/TRBV3-2|TRBJ2-7
CASSQEGRPYEQYF
TGTGCCAGCAGCCAAGAGGGCAGGCCCTACGAGCAGTACTTC
>-|TRBD1|TRBV10-3|TRBJ1-2
CAIKGAGSFNYGYTF
TGTGCCATCAAGGGGGCAGGGAGCTTTAACTATGGCTACACCTTC
>-|-|TRBV5-6|TRBJ2-6
CASRASGANVLTF
TGTGCCAGCAGGGCCTCTGGGGCCAACGTCCTGACTTTC
>-|-|TRBV7-3|TRBJ2-1
CASSRAGSSYNEQFF
TGTGCCAGCAGCCGAGCGGGCAGCTCCTACAATGAGCAGTTCTTC
>-|-|TRBV7-2|TRBJ2-3
CASSRGVTQYF
TGTGCCAGCAGCCGAGGAGTCACGCAGTATTTT
>-|TRBD2|TRBV14|TRBJ2-1
CASSPHAGLAGGVQFF
TGTGCCAGCAGCCCTCACGCGGGACTAGCGGGAGGGGTACAGTTCTTC
>-|-|TRBV6-1|TRBJ2-5
CASSEVWWTQYF
TGTGCCAGCAGTGAGGTTTGGTGGACCCAGTACTTC
>-|TRBD1|TRBV6-4|TRBJ2-7
CASSDSVWGGQGPGFYEQYF
TGTGCCAGCAGTGACTCAGTGTGGGGGGGACAGGGGCCAGGTTTCTACGAGCAGTACTTC
>few|-|TRBV9|TRBJ2-5
CASRARETQYF
TGTGCCAGCAGGGCTCGGGAGACCCAGTACTTC